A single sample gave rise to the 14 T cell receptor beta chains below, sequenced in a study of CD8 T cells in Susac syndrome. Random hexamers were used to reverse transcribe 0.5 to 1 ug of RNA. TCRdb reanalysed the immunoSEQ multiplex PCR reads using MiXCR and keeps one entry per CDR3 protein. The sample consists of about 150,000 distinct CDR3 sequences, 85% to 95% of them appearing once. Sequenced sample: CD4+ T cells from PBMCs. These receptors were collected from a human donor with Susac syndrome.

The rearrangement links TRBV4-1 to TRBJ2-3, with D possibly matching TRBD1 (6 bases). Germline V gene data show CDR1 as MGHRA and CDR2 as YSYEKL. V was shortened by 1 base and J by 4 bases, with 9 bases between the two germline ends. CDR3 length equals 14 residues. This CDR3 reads CASSQAEGADTQYF. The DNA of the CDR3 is TGCGCCAGCAGCCAAGCCGAGGGGGCAGATACGCAGTATTTT.

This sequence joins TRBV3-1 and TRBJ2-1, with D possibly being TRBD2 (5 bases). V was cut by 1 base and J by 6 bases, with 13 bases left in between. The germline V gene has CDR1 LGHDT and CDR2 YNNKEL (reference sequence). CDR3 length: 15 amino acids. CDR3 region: CASSQVGKRGNEQFF. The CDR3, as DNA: TGTGCCAGCAGCCAAGTAGGGAAACGGGGCAATGAGCAGTTCTTC.

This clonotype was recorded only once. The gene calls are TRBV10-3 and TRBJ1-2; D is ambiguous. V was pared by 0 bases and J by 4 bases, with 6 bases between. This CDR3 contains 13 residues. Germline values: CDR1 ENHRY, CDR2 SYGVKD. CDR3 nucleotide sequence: TGTGCCATCAGTGAGTCGACATTCTATGGCTACACCTTC. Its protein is CAISESTFYGYTF.

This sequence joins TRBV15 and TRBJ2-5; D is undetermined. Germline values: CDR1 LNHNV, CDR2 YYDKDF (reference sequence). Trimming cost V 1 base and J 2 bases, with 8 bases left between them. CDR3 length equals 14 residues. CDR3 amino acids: CATSRGNTQETQYF. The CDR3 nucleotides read TGTGCCACCAGCAGAGGGAACACGCAAGAGACCCAGTACTTC. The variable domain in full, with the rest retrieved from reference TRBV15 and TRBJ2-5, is DAMVIQNPRYQVTQFGKPVTLSCSQTLNHNVMYWYQQKSSQAPKLLFHYYDKDFNNEADTPDNFQSRRPNTSFCFLDIRSPGLGDTAMYLCATSRGNTQETQYFGPGTRLLVL.

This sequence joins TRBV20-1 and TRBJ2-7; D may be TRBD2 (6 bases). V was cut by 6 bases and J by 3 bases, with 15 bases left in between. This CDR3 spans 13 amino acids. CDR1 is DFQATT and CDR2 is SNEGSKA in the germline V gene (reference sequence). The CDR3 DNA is TGCAGTGCAGCCCCGGGACTGTACTACGAGCAGTACTTC. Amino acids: CSAAPGLYYEQYF.

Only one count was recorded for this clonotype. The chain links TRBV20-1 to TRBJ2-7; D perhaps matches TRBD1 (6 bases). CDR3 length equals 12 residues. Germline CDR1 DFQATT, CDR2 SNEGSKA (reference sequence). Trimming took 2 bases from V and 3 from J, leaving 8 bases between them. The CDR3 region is CSARTGRYEQYF. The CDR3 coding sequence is TGCAGTGCTAGAACAGGGCGCTACGAGCAGTACTTC.

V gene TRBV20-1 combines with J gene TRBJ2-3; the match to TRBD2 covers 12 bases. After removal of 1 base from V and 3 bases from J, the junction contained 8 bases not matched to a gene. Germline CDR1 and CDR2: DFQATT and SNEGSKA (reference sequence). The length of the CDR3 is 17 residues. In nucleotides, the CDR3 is TGCAGTGCTAGAGGCTCAGGACTAGCGGGGCGAACAGATACGCAGTATTTT. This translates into CSARGSGLAGRTDTQYF.

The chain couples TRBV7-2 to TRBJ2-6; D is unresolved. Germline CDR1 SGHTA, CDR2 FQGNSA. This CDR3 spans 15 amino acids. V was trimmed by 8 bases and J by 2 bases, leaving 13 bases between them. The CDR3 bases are TGTGCCAGCGGCCTTCATGCGGCTGGGGCCAACGTCCTGACTTTC. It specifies CASGLHAAGANVLTF.

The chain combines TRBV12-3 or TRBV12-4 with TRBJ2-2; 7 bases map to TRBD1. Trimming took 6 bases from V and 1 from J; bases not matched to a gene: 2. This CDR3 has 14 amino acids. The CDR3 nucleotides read TGTGCCAGCAGGAGGGACAGGAACACCGGGGAGCTGTTTTTT. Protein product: CASRRDRNTGELFF.

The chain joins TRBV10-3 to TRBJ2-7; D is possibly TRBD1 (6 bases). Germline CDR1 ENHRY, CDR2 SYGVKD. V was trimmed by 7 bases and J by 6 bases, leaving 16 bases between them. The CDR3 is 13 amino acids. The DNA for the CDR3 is TGTGCCATCAACTTTGACAGGTCCGCCGAGCAGTACTTC. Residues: CAINFDRSAEQYF.

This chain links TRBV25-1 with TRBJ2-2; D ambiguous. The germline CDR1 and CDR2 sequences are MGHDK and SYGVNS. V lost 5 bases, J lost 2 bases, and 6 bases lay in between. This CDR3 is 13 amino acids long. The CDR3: CASSKGNTGELFF. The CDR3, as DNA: TGTGCCAGCAGTAAGGGAAACACCGGGGAGCTGTTTTTT.

The CDR3 DNA is TGCGCCAGCAGGACAGAGATTTGGAGCTATGGCTACACCTTC. It specifies CASRTEIWSYGYTF. V usage is TRBV23-1 and J usage is TRBJ1-2, with TRBD1 as a possible D gene (5 bases). TRBV23-1 is sorted into the ORF group, with uncertain function. The V end lost 6 bases, the J end lost 4 bases, and 15 bases lay between the germline ends. The CDR3 runs to 14 residues.

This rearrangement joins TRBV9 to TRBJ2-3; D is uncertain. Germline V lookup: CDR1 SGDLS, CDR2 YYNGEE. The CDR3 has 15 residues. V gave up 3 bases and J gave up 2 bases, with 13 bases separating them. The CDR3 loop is CASSAHIAATDTQYF. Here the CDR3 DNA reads TGTGCCAGCAGCGCCCATATAGCCGCCACAGATACGCAGTATTTT.

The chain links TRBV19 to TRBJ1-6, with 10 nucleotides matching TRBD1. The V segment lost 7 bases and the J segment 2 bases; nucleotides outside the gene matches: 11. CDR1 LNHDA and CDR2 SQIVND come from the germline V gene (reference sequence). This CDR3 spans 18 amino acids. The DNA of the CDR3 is TGTGCCAGTACCCCTCGGACAGGGGGAGAGGCCTATAATTCACCCCTCCACTTT. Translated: CASTPRTGGEAYNSPLHF.